The present TCR beta chain was sequenced within a study of CXCR3-negative and CXCR3-positive naive CD8 T cells. Per germline, CDR1 SGHDN and CDR2 FVKESK. The CDR3 is 15 residues long. 5' RACE with UMI labels generated the TRB cDNA libraries. No DNA is given; TCRdb re-called the 5' RACE reads and lists each CDR3 protein once. Found here are 48,000 or so distinct CDR3 sequences; the top ten clones hold 14% to 15%. The sample comprised memory CD8+ T cells from blood. The rearrangement links TRBV14 to TRBJ2-7. The sequence was obtained from a human donor in good health. Some clones in this sample may be carry-over from other donors' samples. CDR3 sequence reads: CASSQEWQGSYEQYF.